This T cell receptor beta chain was observed in a study of T cell repertoires in cytomegalovirus infection (dated by TCRdb to the late 2010s). At the level of the whole study: The peptide stimulations were aimed at well-studied HLA-B-restricted epitopes as well as recently identified HLA-C-restricted CMV epitopes, whose presentation resists viral immunomodulation. Donor HLA type was relevant to the analysis, as public TCR beta signatures indicated carriage of CMV infection together with the matching HLA type. What the work shows at the level of the full study, not this receptor alone: In both this cohort and an independent approximately 350-donor cohort, the cumulative frequency of public TCR beta family members distinguished carriers of CMV infection plus the relevant HLA type. The ex vivo response was dominated by HLA-C-restricted CMV-specific TCR beta clonotypes, which also provided the single most frequent clonotype in two of eight donors.

The sequencer was an Illumina HiSeq 1500. TCRdb reworked the public reads: Q25 trimming with fastp, MiXCR clone assembly, productive beta chains retained. Each record represents a unique CDR3 protein, reported with the most common genes and DNA among its rows. The sample has 100,000 to 150,000 distinct CDR3 sequences on record, about 31% of them singletons. The ten largest clones capture approximately 50% of the sample. Interpreted using the paper, the treatment or condition label stands for: in vitro stimulation with specific CMV peptide epitopes to enrich CMV-specific T cells. This clonotype showed up just a few times. Its antigen has not been determined. One base away there is no much larger clone; base qualities are not given. V is shortened by 5 bases, J by 10 bases, and the region joining them spans 9 bases. From the cysteine up to the phenylalanine, the CDR3 has a length of 11 residues. Kept here is only the CDR3 DNA, which spans 33 bases and is read in frame from base 1.

This chain is built from TRBV12-3 or TRBV12-4 and TRBJ2-1, with no confident D gene call. The sample consisted of CD8+ T cells from cultured PBMCs, taken from culture after CMV antigen stimulation. This clonotype was obtained from a human donor in good health (CMV status not recorded). Some clones in this sample may be carry-over from other donors' samples. Read as DNA, the sequence is TGTGCCAGCAGTCCTCTGAGGGAGCAGTTCTTC. This translates into CASSPLREQFF.